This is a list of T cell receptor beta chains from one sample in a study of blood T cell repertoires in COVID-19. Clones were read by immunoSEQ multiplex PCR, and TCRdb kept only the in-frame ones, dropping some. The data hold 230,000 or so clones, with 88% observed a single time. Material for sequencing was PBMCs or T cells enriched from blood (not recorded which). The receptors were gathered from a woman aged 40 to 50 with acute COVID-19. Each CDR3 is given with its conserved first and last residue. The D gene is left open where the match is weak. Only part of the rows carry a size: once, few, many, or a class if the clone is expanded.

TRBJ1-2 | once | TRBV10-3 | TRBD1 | CAIRNPGQGNYGYTF | TGTGCCATCCGGAATCCGGGACAGGGTAACTATGGCTACACCTTC
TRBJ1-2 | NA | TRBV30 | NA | CAWSIPTGRDYGYTF | TGTGCCTGGAGTATACCGACAGGTCGTGACTATGGCTACACCTTC
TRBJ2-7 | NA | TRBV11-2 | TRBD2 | CASSLGGGWQYF | TGTGCCAGCAGCTTAGGCGGGGGATGGCAGTACTTC
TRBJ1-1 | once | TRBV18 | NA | CASSSIVTEAFF | TGTGCCAGCTCATCGATAGTCACTGAAGCTTTCTTT
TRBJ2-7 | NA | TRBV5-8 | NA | CASSLGAGIYEQYF | TGTGCCAGCAGCCTGGGGGCAGGTATCTACGAGCAGTACTTC
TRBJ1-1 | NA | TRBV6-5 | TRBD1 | CASSPPGQGVEAFF | TGTGCCAGCAGCCCCCCGGGGCAGGGGGTCGAAGCTTTCTTT
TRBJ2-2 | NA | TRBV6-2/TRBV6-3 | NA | CASSRLVLTTGELFF | TGTGCCAGCAGTAGACTAGTCCTAACCACCGGGGAGCTGTTTTTT
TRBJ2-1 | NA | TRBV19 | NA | CASSISTLYNEQFF | TGTGCCAGTAGTATCTCTACCCTCTACAATGAGCAGTTCTTC
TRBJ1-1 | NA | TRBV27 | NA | CASSLNRDVGYTEAFF | TGTGCCAGCAGTTTGAACAGGGATGTTGGGTACACTGAAGCTTTCTTT
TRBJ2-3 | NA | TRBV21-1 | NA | CASLRSRGRTDTQYF | TGTGCCAGCCTACGTAGCAGGGGGCGCACAGATACGCAGTATTTT
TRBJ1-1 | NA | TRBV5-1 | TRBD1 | CASSLTGDGTEAFF | TGCGCCAGCAGCTTGACAGGGGATGGCACTGAAGCTTTCTTT